This entry lists 15 T cell receptor beta chains sequenced from one sample in a study of T cell responses to AZD1222 COVID-19 vaccine. Libraries were prepared by immunoSEQ multiplex PCR; TCRdb keeps only in-frame clonotypes and omits some of them. This sample yields 150,000 to 180,000 clones, of which 80% to 90% are seen a single time; roughly a tenth belongs to the top ten. Sequenced here: peripheral blood, sampled 28 days after the second AZD1222 dose. These receptors all stem from an adult who received the AZD1222 COVID-19 vaccine.

This CDR3 reads CAWSSLAGWKFF. Written as DNA, the CDR3 is TGTGCCTGGAGTTCACTAGCCGGGTGGAAGTTCTTC. The chain carries TRBV30 and TRBJ2-1; a weak D match, TRBD2 (6 bases). The germline CDR1 and CDR2 sequences are GTSNPN and SVGIG (reference sequence). CDR3 length: 12 amino acids. Trimming took off 2 bases at V and 14 bases at J, with 16 bases between the two ends.

This clone was picked up one time. In the same sample, other DNA sequences code for this CDR3. The chain uses TRBV5-4 and TRBJ2-7; D is unresolved. Per the germline V gene, CDR1 is SGHNT and CDR2 is YYREEE (reference sequence). The CDR3 spans 14 residues. V was cut by 0 bases and J by 0 bases, with 7 bases left in between. The CDR3 DNA reads as TGTGCCAGCAGCTTGGAACCTTCCTCCTACGAGCAGTACTTC. Translation: CASSLEPSSYEQYF.

This rearrangement joins TRBV11-2 to TRBJ2-5; 9 bases are a match to TRBD1. V lost 5 bases and J lost 2; bases outside the gene matches: 6. Germline V gene sequence: CDR1 SGHAT, CDR2 FQNNGV. CDR3 length equals 15 residues. The CDR3 spells CASSPGQGGQETQYF. CDR3 DNA sequence: TGTGCCAGCAGCCCGGGACAGGGAGGACAAGAGACCCAGTACTTC.

This clone was seen a single time. This sequence joins TRBV6-5 and TRBJ2-2; 8 nucleotides match TRBD1. Trimming took 7 bases from V and 7 from J; bases not matched to a gene: 5. The V gene's germline CDR1 is MNHEY and CDR2 SVGAGI. The CDR3 extends over 13 amino acids. This CDR3 is CASIGQGSGELFF. Here the CDR3 DNA reads TGTGCCAGCATAGGACAGGGTAGCGGGGAGCTGTTTTTT.

In DNA form, the CDR3 reads TGTGCCAGCAGTATTTTAGGACTAGCGGGAGAAAGGGGACAGTACTTC. It is translated as CASSILGLAGERGQYF. The chain has TRBV25-1 and TRBJ2-7, with 13 bases lining up with TRBD2. J lost 10 bases, V lost 5 bases, and 14 bases had no gene match. The CDR3 loop spans 16 amino acids. The germline V gene has CDR1 MGHDK and CDR2 SYGVNS.

This clone showed up just once. The V and J genes are TRBV24-1 and TRBJ2-2; TRBD1 matches 7 bases. The CDR3 sequence is 19 residues long. V was clipped by 4 bases and J by 0 bases; unmatched bases: 13. From germline, CDR1 is KGHDR and CDR2 SFDVKD. CDR3 in amino acids: CATSDPPLRQGSNTGELFF. The CDR3 DNA is TGTGCCACCAGTGACCCCCCTCTCCGACAGGGATCGAACACCGGGGAGCTGTTTTTT.

The chain combines TRBV5-4 with TRBJ2-3; D unclear. V shed 4 bases and J shed 0 bases, with 9 bases lying between them. CDR1 and CDR2 from the germline V gene are SGHNT and YYREEE (reference sequence). The CDR3 sequence is 14 residues long. CDR3 nucleotides: TGTGCCAGCAGCCGAAGAACTAGCACAGATACGCAGTATTTT. This gives the protein CASSRRTSTDTQYF.

The V gene is TRBV12-5, the J gene TRBJ2-1, with TRBD2 matching over 10 bases. Losses at the gene ends were 5 bases for V and 7 bases for J; bases not matched to a gene: 5. CDR1 and CDR2 from the germline V gene are LGHNT and FRNRAP. The CDR3 spans 14 residues. CDR3 residues: CASGSGRATNEQFF. CDR3 sequence (DNA): TGTGCTAGTGGTAGCGGGAGGGCGACGAATGAGCAGTTCTTC.

The V gene is TRBV2, the J gene TRBJ2-7, with 10 bases lining up with TRBD2. This CDR3 is 14 amino acids long. CDR1 is SNHLY, CDR2 FYNNEI, per germline. V lost 5 bases, J lost 6 bases, and 7 bases stayed unmatched. The CDR3 reads CASSLAGDGGEQYF. For the CDR3, the DNA is TGTGCCAGCAGTCTAGCGGGAGACGGAGGCGAGCAGTACTTC.

This chain uses TRBV7-2 with TRBJ2-7, with 14 bases fitting TRBD2. This CDR3 spans 17 amino acids. Looked up from germline, CDR1 is SGHTA and CDR2 is FQGNSA. V dropped 5 bases and J dropped 4; count of bases not matched to a gene: 10. The CDR3 DNA is TGTGCCAGCAGCCAAGGGACTAGCGGGAGACTTTTTTACGAGCAGTACTTC. Translation gives CASSQGTSGRLFYEQYF.

This chain connects TRBV27 to TRBJ1-2; tentative D call: TRBD1 (5 bases). V was trimmed by 8 bases and J by 8 bases, leaving 18 bases between them. The CDR3 totals 13 residues. Germline CDR1 reads MNHEY; CDR2 reads SMNVEV (reference sequence). The CDR3 DNA reads as TGTGCCAGCTCTCCCGTCGGGGCGCCCGGCTACACCTTC. It encodes CASSPVGAPGYTF.

This clone was found once. The CDR3 reads CASSSGTLNYGYTF. For the CDR3, the DNA is TGTGCCAGCAGTTCTGGTACCCTAAACTATGGCTACACCTTC. The chain recombines TRBV27 with TRBJ1-2; no firm D call. In germline, CDR1 is MNHEY, CDR2 SMNVEV (reference sequence). The CDR3 is 14 amino acids. V was clipped by 4 bases and J by 2 bases, with 11 bases between them.

The CDR3 sequence: CASSIPGQGGEQFF. The CDR3 nucleotides read TGTGCCAGTAGTATACCGGGACAGGGTGGTGAGCAGTTCTTC. The rearrangement joins TRBV19 to TRBJ2-1, with 9 bases aligning to TRBD1. The V gene end was trimmed by 2 bases and the J gene end by 9 bases; junction bases not matched to a gene: 5. The CDR3 contains 14 residues. Germline lookup yields CDR1 LNHDA and CDR2 SQIVND (reference sequence).

The chain employs TRBV5-6 and TRBJ2-3; D is undetermined. CDR1 and CDR2 (germline): SGHDT, YYEEEE. V lost 2 bases and J 0 bases, leaving 13 bases between the germline ends. The CDR3 is made up of 16 amino acids. CDR3: CASSFSRSRSTDTQYF. DNA for the CDR3: TGTGCCAGCAGCTTTAGCCGCAGTAGAAGCACAGATACGCAGTATTTT.

This chain links TRBV11-2 with TRBJ2-1; 7 bases match TRBD1. Per the germline V gene, CDR1 is SGHAT and CDR2 is FQNNGV. J was trimmed by 6 bases and V by 5 bases; bases with no gene match: 7. This CDR3 contains 14 residues. Written as DNA, the CDR3 is TGTGCCAGCAGCCCACGGACAGGTGTCAATGAGCAGTTCTTC. Translation: CASSPRTGVNEQFF.